The rows below give T cell receptor beta chains drawn from one sample of a study of T cell responses to AZD1222 COVID-19 vaccine. The repertoire was sequenced with immunoSEQ multiplex PCR; TCRdb's copy has only in-frame clones and lacks some. The sample includes about 61,000 clones, roughly four fifths seen only once; the top ten take 20% to 30%. The source was peripheral blood, collected 28 days after the second AZD1222 dose. The receptors derive from an adult who received the AZD1222 COVID-19 vaccine. CDR3s include the opening cysteine and the closing phenylalanine or tryptophan. The D gene is left open where the match is weak. Only part of the rows carry a size: once, few, many, or a class if the clone is expanded.

clone size	D gene	J gene	V gene	CDR3 DNA	CDR3 protein
.	TRBD1	TRBJ1-3	TRBV5-8	TGTGCCAGCAGCTTGGTCCTTGGGCCGGGACAGCTCTCTGGAAACACCATATATTTT	CASSLVLGPGQLSGNTIYF
.	TRBD1	TRBJ1-1	TRBV3-1/TRBV3-2	TGTGCCAGCAGCCAAGGACAGGGATCCACTGAAGCTTTCTTT	CASSQGQGSTEAFF
once	TRBD2	TRBJ2-3	TRBV27	TGTGCCAGCACTCCCTCAGGGTGGCTAGCGGGGGGCCACACAGATACGCAGTATTTT	CASTPSGWLAGGHTDTQYF
.	.	TRBJ2-2	TRBV2	TGTGCCAGCGCACGACGGGCCATCCACACCGGGGAGCTGTTTTTT	CASARRAIHTGELFF
.	TRBD2	TRBJ2-7	TRBV19	TGTGCCAGTAGTATGGCAGCGGGAGGGCCCGGGGTGATATACGAGCAGTACTTC	CASSMAAGGPGVIYEQYF
.	.	TRBJ1-6	TRBV19	TGTGCCAGTAGTATTGGCCATTCTTCACCCCTCCACTTT	CASSIGHSSPLHF
.	.	TRBJ2-6	TRBV30	TGTGCCGCCCGCGGCGGTTCTGGGGCCAACGTCCTGACTTTC	CAARGGSGANVLTF
.	TRBD2	TRBJ2-1	TRBV4-2	TGTGCCAGCAGCCAAGAGTCGAAGCGGGGGCCTGTATTTGGGCAGTTCTTC	CASSQESKRGPVFGQFF
.	TRBD2	TRBJ2-7	TRBV6-2/TRBV6-3	TGTGCCAGCAGTTATAGCGGGACCTACGAGCAGTACTTC	CASSYSGTYEQYF
.	.	TRBJ2-7	TRBV29-1	TGCAGCGTTGTTCGGGTTTTAGGCTACGAGCAGTACTTC	CSVVRVLGYEQYF
once	TRBD1	TRBJ1-1	TRBV10-3	TGTGCCATCAGTGCGTCCGGGACAGGGGGGGATCGAGCTTTCTTT	CAISASGTGGDRAFF
.	TRBD1	TRBJ2-7	TRBV3-1/TRBV3-2	TGTGCCAGCAGCCAGGCAAGGACAGGAAACTACGAGCAGTACTTC	CASSQARTGNYEQYF
once	.	TRBJ1-6	TRBV7-6	TGTGCCAGCAGCCCCCGGGACACCAAAAATTCAAATTCACCCCTCCACTTT	CASSPRDTKNSNSPLHF
.	.	TRBJ2-4	TRBV20-1	TGCAGTGCTGGACGCTGGGACATTCAGTACTTC	CSAGRWDIQYF
.	.	TRBJ1-1	TRBV20-1	TGCAGTGCTGAGGAGGACGGGGAAGCTTTCTTT	CSAEEDGEAFF
.	TRBD2	TRBJ2-7	TRBV9	TGTGCCAGCAGCGTTAGCGGGAAGCCCCACGAGCAGTACTTC	CASSVSGKPHEQYF
.	.	TRBJ1-5	TRBV28	TGTGCCAGCTTTGGCCGCCCGGTAGGGAATCAGCCCCAGCATTTT	CASFGRPVGNQPQHF
.	TRBD1	TRBJ2-7	TRBV19	TGTGCCAGTAGTCCTCTTCGGGACAGGGGGTCCTACGAGCAGTACTTC	CASSPLRDRGSYEQYF
.	.	TRBJ2-3	TRBV9	TGTGCCAGCAGCGTATCCCGGAGCACAGATACGCAGTATTTT	CASSVSRSTDTQYF
.	.	TRBJ2-7	TRBV3-1/TRBV3-2	TGTGCCAGCAGCCACTTGGACGGATCCTACGAGCAGTACTTC	CASSHLDGSYEQYF
.	TRBD2	TRBJ2-1	TRBV6-5	TGTGCCAGCGCCCCGGGCGGCGGGAGGGCCAATGAGCAGTTCTTC	CASAPGGGRANEQFF
.	.	TRBJ1-1	TRBV28	TGTGCCAGCAGTCTGGGGGTCATGAACACTGAAGCTTTCTTT	CASSLGVMNTEAFF
.	.	TRBJ2-1	TRBV6-5	TGTGCCAGCAGTTACTCACCGCACGAGCAGTTCTTC	CASSYSPHEQFF
.	TRBD1	TRBJ1-4	TRBV7-2	TGTGCCAGCAGCTCGACAGGGGGCGTTGAAAAACTGTTTTTT	CASSSTGGVEKLFF
.	.	TRBJ2-5	TRBV6-5	TGTGCCAGCAGACCCAACGGGGTCGGGCAAGAGACCCAGTACTTC	CASRPNGVGQETQYF
.	.	TRBJ2-6	TRBV28	TGTGCCAGCAGTCCCCCCGTTCAACCTGGGGCCAACGTCCTGACTTTC	CASSPPVQPGANVLTF
once	.	TRBJ2-4	TRBV27	TGTGCCAGCAGCATCGTCGGACCCAAAAACATTCAGTACTTC	CASSIVGPKNIQYF
.	.	TRBJ1-4	TRBV9	TGTGCCAGCAGCGTATCAGGGAGGGGCGAAAAACTGTTTTTT	CASSVSGRGEKLFF
.	TRBD1	TRBJ1-6	TRBV2	TGTGCCAGCAGTTACGACAGGGGAAGCCATAATTCACCCCTCCACTTT	CASSYDRGSHNSPLHF
once	.	TRBJ1-5	TRBV6-5	TGTGCCAGCAACCGGACGCCGTGGCCCCAGCATTTT	CASNRTPWPQHF
few	TRBD1	TRBJ2-2	TRBV10-3	TGTGCCATCAGCCGACAGGGTGACACCGGGGAGCTGTTTTTT	CAISRQGDTGELFF
.	TRBD2	TRBJ2-5	TRBV4-1	TGCGCCAGCAGCCAAAGCGGGGAGGTTCGAGAGACCCAGTACTTC	CASSQSGEVRETQYF
.	.	TRBJ2-5	TRBV29-1	TGCAGCGTTGAGACCGATCCATCAGAGACCCAGTACTTC	CSVETDPSETQYF
.	TRBD1	TRBJ2-5	TRBV28	TGTGCCAGCACCCTCGACAGGGTAATCGAGACCCAGTACTTC	CASTLDRVIETQYF
.	.	TRBJ1-5	TRBV6-1	TGTGCCAGCAACCGGACGCCGTGGCCCCAGCATTTT	CASNRTPWPQHF
few	TRBD2	TRBJ2-3	TRBV6-6	TGTGCCAGCAGTTCCGGACTAGGAGATACGCAGTATTTT	CASSSGLGDTQYF
once	TRBD2	TRBJ2-3	TRBV4-1	TGCGCCAGCAGCCAATTTAGCGGGACCAGCACAGATACGCAGTATTTT	CASSQFSGTSTDTQYF